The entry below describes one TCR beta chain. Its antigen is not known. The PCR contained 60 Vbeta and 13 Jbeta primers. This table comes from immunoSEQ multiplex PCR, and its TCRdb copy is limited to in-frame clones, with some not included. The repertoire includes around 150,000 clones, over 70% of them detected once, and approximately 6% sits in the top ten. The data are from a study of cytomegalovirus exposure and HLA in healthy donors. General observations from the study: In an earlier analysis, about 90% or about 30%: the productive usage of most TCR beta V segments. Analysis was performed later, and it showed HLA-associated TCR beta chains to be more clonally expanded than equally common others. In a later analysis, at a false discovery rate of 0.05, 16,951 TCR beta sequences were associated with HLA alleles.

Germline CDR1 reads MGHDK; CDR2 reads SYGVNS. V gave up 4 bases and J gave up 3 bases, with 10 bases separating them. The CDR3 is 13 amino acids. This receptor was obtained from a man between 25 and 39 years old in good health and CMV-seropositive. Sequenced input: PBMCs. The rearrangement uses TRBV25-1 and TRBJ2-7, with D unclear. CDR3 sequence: CASSGPQHYEQYF. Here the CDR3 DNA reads TGTGCCAGCAGTGGCCCACAGCACTACGAGCAGTACTTC.